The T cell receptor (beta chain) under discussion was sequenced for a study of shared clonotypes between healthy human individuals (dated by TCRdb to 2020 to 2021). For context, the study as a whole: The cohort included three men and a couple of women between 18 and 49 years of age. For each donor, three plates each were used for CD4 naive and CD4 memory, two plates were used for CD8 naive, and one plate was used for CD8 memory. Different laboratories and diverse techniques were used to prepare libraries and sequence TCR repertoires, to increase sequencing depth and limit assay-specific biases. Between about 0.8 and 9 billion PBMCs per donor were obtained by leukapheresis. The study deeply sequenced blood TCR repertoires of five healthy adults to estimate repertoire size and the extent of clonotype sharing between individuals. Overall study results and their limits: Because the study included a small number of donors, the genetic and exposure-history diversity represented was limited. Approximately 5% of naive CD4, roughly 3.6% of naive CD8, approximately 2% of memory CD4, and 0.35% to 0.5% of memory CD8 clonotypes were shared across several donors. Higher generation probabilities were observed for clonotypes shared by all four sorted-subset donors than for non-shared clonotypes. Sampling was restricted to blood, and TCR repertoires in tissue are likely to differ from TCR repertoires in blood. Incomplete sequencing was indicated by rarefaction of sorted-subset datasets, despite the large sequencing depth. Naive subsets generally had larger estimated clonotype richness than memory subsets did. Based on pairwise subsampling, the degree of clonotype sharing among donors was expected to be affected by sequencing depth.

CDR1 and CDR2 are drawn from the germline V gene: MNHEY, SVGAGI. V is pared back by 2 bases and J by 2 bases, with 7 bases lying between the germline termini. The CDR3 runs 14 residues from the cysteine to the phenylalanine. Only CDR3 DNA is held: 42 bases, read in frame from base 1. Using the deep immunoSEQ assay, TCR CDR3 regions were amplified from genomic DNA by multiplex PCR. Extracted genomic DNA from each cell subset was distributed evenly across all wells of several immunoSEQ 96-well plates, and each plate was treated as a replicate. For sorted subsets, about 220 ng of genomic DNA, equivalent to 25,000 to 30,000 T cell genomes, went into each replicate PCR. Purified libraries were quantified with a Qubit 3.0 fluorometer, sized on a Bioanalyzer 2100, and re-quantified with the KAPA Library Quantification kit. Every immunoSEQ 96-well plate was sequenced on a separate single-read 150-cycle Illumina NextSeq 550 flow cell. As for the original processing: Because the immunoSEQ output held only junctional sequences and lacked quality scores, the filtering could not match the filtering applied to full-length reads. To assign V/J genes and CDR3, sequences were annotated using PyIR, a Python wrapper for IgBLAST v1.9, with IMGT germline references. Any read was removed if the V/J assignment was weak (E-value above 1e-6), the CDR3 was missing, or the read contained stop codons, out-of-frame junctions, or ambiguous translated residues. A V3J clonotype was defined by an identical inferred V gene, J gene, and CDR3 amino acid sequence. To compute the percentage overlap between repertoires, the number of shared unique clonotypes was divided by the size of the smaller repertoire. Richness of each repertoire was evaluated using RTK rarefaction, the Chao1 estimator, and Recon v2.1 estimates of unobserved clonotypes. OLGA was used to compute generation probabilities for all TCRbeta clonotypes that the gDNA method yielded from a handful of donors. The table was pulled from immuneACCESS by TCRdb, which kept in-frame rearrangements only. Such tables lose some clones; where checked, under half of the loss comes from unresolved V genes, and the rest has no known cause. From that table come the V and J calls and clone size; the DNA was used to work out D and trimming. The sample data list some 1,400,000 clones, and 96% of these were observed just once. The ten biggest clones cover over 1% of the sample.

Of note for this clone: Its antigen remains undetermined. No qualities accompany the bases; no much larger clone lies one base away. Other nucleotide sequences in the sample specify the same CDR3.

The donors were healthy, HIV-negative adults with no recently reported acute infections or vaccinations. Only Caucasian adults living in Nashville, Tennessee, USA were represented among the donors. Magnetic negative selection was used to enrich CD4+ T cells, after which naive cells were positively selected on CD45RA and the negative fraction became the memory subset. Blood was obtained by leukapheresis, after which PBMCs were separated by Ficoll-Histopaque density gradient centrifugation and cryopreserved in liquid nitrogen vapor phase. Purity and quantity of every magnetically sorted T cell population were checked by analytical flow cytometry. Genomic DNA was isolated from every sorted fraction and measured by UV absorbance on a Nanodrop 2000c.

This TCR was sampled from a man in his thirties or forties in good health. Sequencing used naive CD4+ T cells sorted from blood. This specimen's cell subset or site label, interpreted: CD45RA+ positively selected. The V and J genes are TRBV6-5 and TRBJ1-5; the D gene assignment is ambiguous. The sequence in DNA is TGTGCCAGCAGTTACGGCGGAGGCAATCAGCCCCAGCATTTT. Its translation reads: CASSYGGGNQPQHF.